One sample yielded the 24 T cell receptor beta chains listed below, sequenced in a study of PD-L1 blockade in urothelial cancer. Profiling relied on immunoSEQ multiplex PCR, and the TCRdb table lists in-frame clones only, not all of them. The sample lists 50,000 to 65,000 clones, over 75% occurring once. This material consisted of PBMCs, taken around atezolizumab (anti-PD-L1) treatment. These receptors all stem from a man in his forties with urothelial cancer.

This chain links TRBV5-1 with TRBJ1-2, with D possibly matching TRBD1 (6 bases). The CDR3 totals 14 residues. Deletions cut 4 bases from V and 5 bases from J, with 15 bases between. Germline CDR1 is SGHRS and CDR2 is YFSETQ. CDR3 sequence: CASSTRGNPYGYTF. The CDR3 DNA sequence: TGCGCCAGCAGCACCAGGGGAAATCCTTATGGCTACACCTTC.

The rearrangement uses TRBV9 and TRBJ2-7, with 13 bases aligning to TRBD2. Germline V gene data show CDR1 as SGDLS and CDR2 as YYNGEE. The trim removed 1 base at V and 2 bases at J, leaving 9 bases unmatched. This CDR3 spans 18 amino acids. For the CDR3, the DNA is TGTGCCAGCAGCGTAAGGATTGGTGGGACTAGCGGGACCTACGAGCAGTACTTC. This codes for CASSVRIGGTSGTYEQYF.

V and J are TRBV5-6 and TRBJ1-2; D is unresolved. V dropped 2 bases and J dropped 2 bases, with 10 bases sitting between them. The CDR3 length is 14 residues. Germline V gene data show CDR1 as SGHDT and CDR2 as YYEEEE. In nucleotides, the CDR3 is TGTGCCAGCAGCTTAAGCGGGGAGAACTATGGCTACACCTTC. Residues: CASSLSGENYGYTF.

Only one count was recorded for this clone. The CDR3 here is CASSLLAGQYEQYF. The CDR3 bases are TGTGCCAGCAGTTTATTGGCAGGCCAATACGAGCAGTACTTC. The V and J genes are TRBV28 and TRBJ2-7; D gene uncertain. The CDR3 totals 14 residues. Germline CDR1 reads MDHEN; CDR2 reads SYDVKM. V was shortened by 1 base and J by 4 bases, with 11 bases between the two germline ends.

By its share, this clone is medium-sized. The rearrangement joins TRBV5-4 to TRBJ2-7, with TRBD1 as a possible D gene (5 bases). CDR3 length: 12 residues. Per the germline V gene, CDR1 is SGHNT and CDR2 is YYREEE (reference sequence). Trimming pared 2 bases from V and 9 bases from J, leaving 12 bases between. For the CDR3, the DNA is TGTGCCAGCAGCTTAAGTAGGGGATGGCAGTACTTC. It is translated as CASSLSRGWQYF.

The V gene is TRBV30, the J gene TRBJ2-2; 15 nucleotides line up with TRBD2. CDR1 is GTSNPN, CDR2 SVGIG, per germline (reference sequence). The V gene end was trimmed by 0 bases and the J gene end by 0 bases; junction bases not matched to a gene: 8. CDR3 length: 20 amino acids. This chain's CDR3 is CAWSVRGLAGGMTNTGELFF. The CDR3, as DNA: TGTGCCTGGAGTGTACGGGGACTAGCGGGAGGAATGACGAACACCGGGGAGCTGTTTTTT.

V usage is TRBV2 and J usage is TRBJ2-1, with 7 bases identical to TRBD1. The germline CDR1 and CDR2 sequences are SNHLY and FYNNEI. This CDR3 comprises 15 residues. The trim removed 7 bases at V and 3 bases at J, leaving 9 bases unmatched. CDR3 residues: CASTLDRADYNEQFF. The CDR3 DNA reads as TGTGCCAGCACGCTCGACAGGGCTGACTACAATGAGCAGTTCTTC.

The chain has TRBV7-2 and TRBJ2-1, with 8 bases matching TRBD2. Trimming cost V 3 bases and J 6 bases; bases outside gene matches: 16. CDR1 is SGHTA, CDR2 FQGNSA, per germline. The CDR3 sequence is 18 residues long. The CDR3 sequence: CASSFAPPGTRGPNEQFF. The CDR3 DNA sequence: TGTGCCAGCAGCTTCGCTCCTCCCGGGACTAGAGGGCCCAATGAGCAGTTCTTC.

The CDR3 sequence: CAWSNGIGYGYTF. CDR3 sequence (DNA): TGTGCCTGGAGTAACGGGATTGGCTATGGCTACACCTTC. The genes are TRBV30 and TRBJ1-2; D uncertain. The CDR3 consists of 13 residues. Germline CDR1 and CDR2: GTSNPN and SVGIG (reference sequence). The V and J ends lost 2 bases and 4 bases respectively, with 11 bases between them.

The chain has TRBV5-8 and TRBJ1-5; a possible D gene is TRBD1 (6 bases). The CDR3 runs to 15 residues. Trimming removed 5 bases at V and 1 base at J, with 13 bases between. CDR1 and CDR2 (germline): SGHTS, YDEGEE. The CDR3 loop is CASRPTGFSNQPQHF. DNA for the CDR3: TGTGCCAGCAGACCGACAGGATTCAGCAATCAGCCCCAGCATTTT.

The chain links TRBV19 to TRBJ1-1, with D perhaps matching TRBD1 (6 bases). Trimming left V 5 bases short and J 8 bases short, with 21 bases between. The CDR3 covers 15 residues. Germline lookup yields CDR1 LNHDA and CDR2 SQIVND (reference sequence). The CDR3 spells CASSGIQGHLGEAFF. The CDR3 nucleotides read TGTGCCAGTAGTGGAATACAGGGACACCTGGGAGAAGCTTTCTTT.

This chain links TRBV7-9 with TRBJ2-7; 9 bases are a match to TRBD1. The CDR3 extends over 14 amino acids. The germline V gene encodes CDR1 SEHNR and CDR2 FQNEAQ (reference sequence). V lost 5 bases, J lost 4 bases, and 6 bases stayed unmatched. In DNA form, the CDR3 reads TGTGCCAGCAGCCGTTCCGGGACAGGGTACGAGCAGTACTTC. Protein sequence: CASSRSGTGYEQYF.

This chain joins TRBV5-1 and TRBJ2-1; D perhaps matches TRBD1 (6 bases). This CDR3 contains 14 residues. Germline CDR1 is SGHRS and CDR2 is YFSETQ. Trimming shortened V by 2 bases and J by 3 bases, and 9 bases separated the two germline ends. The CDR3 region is CASSLGQLYNEQFF. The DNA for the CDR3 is TGCGCCAGCAGCTTAGGACAGCTCTACAATGAGCAGTTCTTC.

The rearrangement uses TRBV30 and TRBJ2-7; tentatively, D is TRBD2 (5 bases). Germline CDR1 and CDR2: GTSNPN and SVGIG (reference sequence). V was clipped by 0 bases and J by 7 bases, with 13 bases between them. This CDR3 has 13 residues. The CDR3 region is CAWSVLGSGEQYF. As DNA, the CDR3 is TGTGCCTGGAGTGTGCTGGGGAGTGGAGAGCAGTACTTC.

The CDR3 DNA follows: TGTGCCAGCACCCCGGGACAGGGGGGGGTGGGGTACTTC. It encodes CASTPGQGGVGYF. The chain employs TRBV28 and TRBJ2-7; TRBD1 aligns across 11 bases. Germline V gene data show CDR1 as MDHEN and CDR2 as SYDVKM. The CDR3 totals 13 residues. Trimming cost V 7 bases and J 12 bases; bases outside gene matches: 11.

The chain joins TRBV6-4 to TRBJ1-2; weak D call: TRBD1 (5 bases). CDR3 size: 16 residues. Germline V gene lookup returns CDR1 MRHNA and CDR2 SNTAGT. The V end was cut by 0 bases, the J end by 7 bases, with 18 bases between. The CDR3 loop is CASSDSGAPRFVGYTF. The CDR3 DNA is TGTGCCAGCAGTGACTCAGGGGCCCCTAGATTTGTTGGCTACACCTTC.

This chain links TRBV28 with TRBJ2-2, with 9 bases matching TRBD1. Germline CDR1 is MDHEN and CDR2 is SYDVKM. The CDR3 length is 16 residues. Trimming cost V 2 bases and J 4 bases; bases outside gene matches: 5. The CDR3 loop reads CASSLAQGASTGELFF. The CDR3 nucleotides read TGTGCCAGCAGTTTAGCACAGGGGGCGAGCACCGGGGAGCTGTTTTTT.

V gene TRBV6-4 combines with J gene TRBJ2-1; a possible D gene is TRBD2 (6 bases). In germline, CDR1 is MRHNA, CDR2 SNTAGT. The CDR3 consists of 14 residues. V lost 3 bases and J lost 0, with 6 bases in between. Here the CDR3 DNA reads TGTGCCAGCAGTGAGGGGGGCTCCTACAATGAGCAGTTCTTC. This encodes CASSEGGSYNEQFF.

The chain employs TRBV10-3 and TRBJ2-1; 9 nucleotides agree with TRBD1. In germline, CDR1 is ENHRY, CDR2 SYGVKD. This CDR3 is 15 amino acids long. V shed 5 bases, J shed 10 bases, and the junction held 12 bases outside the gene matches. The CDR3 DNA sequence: TGTGCCATCAGTAGTCTAGGACAGGGGAGGAACGAGCAGTTCTTC. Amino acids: CAISSLGQGRNEQFF.

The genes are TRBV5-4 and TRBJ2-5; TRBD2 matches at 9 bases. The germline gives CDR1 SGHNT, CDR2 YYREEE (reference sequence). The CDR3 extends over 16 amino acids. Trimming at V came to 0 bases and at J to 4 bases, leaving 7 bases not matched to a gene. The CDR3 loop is CASSLGLAGVSETQYF. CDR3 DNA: TGTGCCAGCAGCTTGGGGTTAGCGGGAGTCTCAGAGACCCAGTACTTC. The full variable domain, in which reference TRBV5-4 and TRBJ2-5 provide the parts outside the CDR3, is ETGVTQSPTHLIKTRGQQVTLRCSSQSGHNTVSWYQQALGQGPQFIFQYYREEENGRGNFPPRFSGLQFPNYSSELNVNALELDDSALYLCASSLGLAGVSETQYFGPGTRLLVL.

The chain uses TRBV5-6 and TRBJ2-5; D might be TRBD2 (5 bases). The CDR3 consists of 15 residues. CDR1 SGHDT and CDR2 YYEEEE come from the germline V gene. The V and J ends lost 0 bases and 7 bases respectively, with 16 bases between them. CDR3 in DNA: TGTGCCAGCAGCTTGGGTGGGAGTAATTACGGGACCCAGTACTTC. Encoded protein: CASSLGGSNYGTQYF. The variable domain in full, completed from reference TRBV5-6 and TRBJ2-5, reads DAGVTQSPTHLIKTRGQQVTLRCSPKSGHDTVSWYQQALGQGPQFIFQYYEEEERQRGNFPDRFSGHQFPNYSSELNVNALLLGDSALYLCASSLGGSNYGTQYFGPGTRLLVL.

This CDR3 is CASSPTSASYNEQFF. CDR3 sequence (DNA): TGTGCCAGCAGCCCAACTAGCGCATCCTACAATGAGCAGTTCTTC. The chain links TRBV7-3 to TRBJ2-1; 7 bases line up with TRBD2. CDR1 SGHTA and CDR2 FQGTGA come from the germline V gene. This CDR3 is 15 amino acids long. After removal of 5 bases from V and 1 base from J, the junction contained 5 bases not matched to a gene.

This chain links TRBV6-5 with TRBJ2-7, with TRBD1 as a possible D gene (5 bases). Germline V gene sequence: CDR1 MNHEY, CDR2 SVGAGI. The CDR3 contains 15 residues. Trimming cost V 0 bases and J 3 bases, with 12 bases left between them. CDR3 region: CASSYSARQSYEQYF. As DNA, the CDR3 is TGTGCCAGCAGTTACTCAGCGAGACAGAGCTACGAGCAGTACTTC.

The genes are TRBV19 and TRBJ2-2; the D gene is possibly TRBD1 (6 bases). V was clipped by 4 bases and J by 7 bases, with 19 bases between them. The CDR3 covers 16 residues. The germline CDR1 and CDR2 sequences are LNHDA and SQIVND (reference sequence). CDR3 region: CASSTASGDGRGELFF. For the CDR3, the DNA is TGTGCCAGTAGTACAGCGTCAGGGGACGGTCGCGGGGAGCTGTTTTTT.